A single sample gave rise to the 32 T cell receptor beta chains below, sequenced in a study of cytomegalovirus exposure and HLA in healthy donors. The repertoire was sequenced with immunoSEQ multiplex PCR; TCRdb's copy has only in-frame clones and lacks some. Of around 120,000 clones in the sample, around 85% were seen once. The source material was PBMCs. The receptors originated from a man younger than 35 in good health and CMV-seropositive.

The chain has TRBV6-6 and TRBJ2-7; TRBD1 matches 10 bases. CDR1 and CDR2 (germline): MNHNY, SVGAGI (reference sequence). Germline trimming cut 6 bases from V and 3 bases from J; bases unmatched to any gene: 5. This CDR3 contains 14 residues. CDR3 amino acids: CASSADRGLYEQYF. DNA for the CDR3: TGTGCCAGCAGCGCAGACAGGGGGCTCTACGAGCAGTACTTC.

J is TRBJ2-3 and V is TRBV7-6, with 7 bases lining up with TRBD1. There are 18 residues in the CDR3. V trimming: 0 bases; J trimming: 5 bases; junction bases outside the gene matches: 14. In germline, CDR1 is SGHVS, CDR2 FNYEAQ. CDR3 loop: CASSLALQGLNSRDTQYF. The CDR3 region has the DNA TGTGCCAGCAGCTTAGCGCTACAGGGGCTAAATTCAAGAGATACGCAGTATTTT.

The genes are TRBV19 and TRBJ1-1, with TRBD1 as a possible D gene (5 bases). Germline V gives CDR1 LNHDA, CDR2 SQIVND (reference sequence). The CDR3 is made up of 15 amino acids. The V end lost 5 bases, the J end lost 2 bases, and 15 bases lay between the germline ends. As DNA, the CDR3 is TGTGCCAGTAGTTCCCCCCGACAGATTAACACTGAAGCTTTCTTT. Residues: CASSSPRQINTEAFF.

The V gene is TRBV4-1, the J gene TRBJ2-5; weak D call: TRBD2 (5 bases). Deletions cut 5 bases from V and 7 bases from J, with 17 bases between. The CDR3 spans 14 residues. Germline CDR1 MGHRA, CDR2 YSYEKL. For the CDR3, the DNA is TGCGCCAGCAGCGAGGGCCCCGGCGCGGTGACCCAGTACTTC. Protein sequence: CASSEGPGAVTQYF.

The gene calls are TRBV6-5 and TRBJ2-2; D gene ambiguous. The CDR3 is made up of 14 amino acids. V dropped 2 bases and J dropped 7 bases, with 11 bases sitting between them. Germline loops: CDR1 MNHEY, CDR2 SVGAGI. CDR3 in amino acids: CASSYVSHRGELFF. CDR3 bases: TGTGCCAGCAGTTACGTCAGTCATCGCGGGGAGCTGTTTTTT.

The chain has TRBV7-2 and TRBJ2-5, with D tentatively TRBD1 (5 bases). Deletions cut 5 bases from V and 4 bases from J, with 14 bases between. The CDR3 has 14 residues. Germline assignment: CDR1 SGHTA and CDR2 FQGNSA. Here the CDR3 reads CASSPQGRAETQYF. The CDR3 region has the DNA TGTGCCAGCAGCCCTCAGGGAAGGGCAGAGACCCAGTACTTC.

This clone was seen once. CDR3 nucleotide sequence: TGTGCCAGCAGCTTAGGAGGGGCAGGGGGCACTGAAGCTTTCTTT. Its translation is CASSLGGAGGTEAFF. This rearrangement joins TRBV7-2 to TRBJ1-1; 7 nucleotides align to TRBD1. Germline CDR1 reads SGHTA; CDR2 reads FQGNSA. The CDR3 runs 15 residues. Trimming removed 1 base from V and 4 bases from J; junction bases left unmatched: 6.

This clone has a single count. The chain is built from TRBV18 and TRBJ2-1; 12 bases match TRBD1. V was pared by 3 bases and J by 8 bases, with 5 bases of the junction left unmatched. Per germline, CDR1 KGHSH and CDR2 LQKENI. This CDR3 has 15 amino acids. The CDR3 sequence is CASSPGQGATDEQFF. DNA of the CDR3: TGTGCCAGCTCACCGGGACAGGGGGCGACCGATGAGCAGTTCTTC.

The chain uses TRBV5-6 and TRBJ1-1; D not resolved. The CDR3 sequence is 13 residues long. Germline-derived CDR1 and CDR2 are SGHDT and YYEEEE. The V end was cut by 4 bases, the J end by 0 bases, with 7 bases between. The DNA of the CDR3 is TGTGCCAGCAGCGAGGAGATGAACACTGAAGCTTTCTTT. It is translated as CASSEEMNTEAFF.

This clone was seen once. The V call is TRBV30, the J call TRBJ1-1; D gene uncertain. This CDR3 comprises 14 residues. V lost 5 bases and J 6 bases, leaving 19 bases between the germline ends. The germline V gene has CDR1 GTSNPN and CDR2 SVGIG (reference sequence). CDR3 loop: CAWSPFIGVPEAFF. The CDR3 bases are TGTGCCTGGTCCCCATTTATCGGGGTCCCTGAAGCTTTCTTT. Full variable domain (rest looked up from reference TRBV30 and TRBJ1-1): SQTIHQWPATLVQPVGSPLSLECTVEGTSNPNLYWYRQAAGRGLQLLFYSVGIGQISSEVPQNLSASRPQDRQFILSSKKLLLSDSGFYLCAWSPFIGVPEAFFGQGTRLTVV.

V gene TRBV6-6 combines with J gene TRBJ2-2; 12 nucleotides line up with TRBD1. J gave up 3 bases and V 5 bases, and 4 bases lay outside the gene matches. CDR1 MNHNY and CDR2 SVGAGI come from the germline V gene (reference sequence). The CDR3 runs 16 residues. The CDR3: CASSPGQGAYTGELFF. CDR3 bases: TGTGCCAGCAGTCCGGGACAGGGGGCCTACACCGGGGAGCTGTTTTTT.

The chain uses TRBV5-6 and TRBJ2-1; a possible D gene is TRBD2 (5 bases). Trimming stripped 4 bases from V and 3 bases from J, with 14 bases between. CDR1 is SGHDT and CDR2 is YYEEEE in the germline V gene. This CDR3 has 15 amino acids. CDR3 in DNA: TGTGCCAGCAGCGCGACCCGGGGTTTCTACAATGAGCAGTTCTTC. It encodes CASSATRGFYNEQFF. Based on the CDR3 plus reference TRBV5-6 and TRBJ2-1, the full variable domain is DAGVTQSPTHLIKTRGQQVTLRCSPKSGHDTVSWYQQALGQGPQFIFQYYEEEERQRGNFPDRFSGHQFPNYSSELNVNALLLGDSALYLCASSATRGFYNEQFFGPGTRLTVL.

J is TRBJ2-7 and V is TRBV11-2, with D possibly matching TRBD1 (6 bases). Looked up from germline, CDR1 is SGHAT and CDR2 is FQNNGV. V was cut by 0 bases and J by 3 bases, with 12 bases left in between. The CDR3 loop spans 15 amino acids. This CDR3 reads CASSLDRGEFYEQYF. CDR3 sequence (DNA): TGTGCCAGCAGCTTAGACAGGGGCGAATTCTACGAGCAGTACTTC. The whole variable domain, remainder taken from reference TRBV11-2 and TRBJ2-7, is EAGVAQSPRYKIIEKRQSVAFWCNPISGHATLYWYQQILGQGPKLLIQFQNNGVVDDSQLPKDRFSAERLKGVDSTLKIQPAKLEDSAVYLCASSLDRGEFYEQYFGPGTRLTVT.

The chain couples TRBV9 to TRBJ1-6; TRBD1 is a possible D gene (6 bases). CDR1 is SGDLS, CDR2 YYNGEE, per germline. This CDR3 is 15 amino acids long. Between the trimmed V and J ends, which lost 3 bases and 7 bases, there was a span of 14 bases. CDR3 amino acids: CASSGSRGGNSPLHF. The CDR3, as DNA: TGTGCCAGCAGCGGATCCAGGGGTGGAAATTCACCCCTCCACTTT.

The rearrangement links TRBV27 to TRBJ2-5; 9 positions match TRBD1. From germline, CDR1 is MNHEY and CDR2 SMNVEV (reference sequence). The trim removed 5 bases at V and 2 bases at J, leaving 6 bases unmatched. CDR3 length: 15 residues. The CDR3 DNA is TGTGCCAGCAGTCACCGGGACAGGGCTCAAGAGACCCAGTACTTC. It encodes CASSHRDRAQETQYF.

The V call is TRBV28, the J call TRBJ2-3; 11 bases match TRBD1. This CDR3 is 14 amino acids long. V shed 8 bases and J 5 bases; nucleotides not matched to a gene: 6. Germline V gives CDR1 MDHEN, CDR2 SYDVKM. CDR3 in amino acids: CASSDRGQLDTQYF. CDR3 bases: TGTGCCAGCTCGGACAGGGGGCAATTAGATACGCAGTATTTT.

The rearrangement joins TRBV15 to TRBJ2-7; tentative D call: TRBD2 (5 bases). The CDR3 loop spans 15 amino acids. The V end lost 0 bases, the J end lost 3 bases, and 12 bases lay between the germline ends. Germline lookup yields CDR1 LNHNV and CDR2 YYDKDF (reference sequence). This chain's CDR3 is CATSREGGPLYEQYF. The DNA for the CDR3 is TGTGCCACCAGCAGAGAGGGCGGGCCCCTCTACGAGCAGTACTTC.

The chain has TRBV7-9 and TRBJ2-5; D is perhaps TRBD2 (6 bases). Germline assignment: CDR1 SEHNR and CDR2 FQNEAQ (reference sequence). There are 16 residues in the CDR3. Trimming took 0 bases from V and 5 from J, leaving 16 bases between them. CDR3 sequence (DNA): TGTGCCAGCAGCTTAGCGGGGGGACCCCCAGGGGAGACCCAGTACTTC. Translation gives CASSLAGGPPGETQYF.

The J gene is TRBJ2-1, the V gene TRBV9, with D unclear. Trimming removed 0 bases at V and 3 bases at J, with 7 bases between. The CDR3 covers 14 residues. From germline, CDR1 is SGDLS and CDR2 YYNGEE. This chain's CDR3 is CASSVGGVYNEQFF. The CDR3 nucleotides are TGTGCCAGCAGCGTAGGCGGTGTCTACAATGAGCAGTTCTTC.

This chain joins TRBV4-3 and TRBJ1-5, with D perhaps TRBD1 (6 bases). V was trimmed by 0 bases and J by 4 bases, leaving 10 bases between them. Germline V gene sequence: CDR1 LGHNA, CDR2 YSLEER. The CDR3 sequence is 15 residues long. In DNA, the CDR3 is TGCGCCAGCAGCCAAGATCTCGGGACAAATCAGCCCCAGCATTTT. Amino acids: CASSQDLGTNQPQHF.

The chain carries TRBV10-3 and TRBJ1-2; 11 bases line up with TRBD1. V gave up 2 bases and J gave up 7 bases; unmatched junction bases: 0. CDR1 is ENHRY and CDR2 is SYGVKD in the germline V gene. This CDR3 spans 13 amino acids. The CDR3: CAISEGQGAGYTF. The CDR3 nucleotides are TGTGCCATCAGTGAGGGACAGGGGGCTGGCTACACCTTC.

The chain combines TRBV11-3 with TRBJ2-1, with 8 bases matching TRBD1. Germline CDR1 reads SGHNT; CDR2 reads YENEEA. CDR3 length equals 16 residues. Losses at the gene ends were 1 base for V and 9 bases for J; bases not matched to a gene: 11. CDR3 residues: CASSLAPGTGFGEQFF. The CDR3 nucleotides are TGTGCCAGCAGCTTAGCCCCCGGGACAGGTTTTGGTGAGCAGTTCTTC.

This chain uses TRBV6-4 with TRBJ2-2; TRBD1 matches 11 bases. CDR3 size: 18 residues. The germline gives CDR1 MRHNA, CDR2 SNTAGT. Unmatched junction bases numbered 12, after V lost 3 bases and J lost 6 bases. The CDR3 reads CASSENSGTGGLAGELFF. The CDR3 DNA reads TGTGCCAGCAGTGAGAACTCCGGGACAGGGGGTTTGGCCGGGGAGCTGTTTTTT.

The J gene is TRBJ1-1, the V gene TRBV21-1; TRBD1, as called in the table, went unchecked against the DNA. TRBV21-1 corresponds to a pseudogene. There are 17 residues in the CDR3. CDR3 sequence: CASSLWTGKGVNTEAFF. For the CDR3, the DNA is TGTGCCAGCAGTCTTTGGACAGGGAAGGGGGTGAACACTGAAGCTTTCTTT.

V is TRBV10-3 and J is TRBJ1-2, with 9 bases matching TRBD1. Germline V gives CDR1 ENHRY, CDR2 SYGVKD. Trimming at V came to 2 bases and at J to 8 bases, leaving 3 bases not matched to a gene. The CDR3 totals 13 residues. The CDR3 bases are TGTGCCATCAGTGAGGAGGACAGGGGAGGCTACACCTTC. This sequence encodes CAISEEDRGGYTF.

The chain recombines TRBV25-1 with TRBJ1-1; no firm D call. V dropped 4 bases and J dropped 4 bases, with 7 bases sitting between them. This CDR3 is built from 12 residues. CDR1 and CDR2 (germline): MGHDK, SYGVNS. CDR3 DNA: TGTGCCAGCAGTGCCACGGGCACTGAAGCTTTCTTT. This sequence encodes CASSATGTEAFF.

CDR3 in DNA: TGTGCCAGCAGCTTAGTAGGCAGGGATGGAAAACTGTTTTTT. Translating gives CASSLVGRDGKLFF. V usage is TRBV11-2 and J usage is TRBJ1-4; TRBD1 might be the D (5 bases). Germline V gene lookup returns CDR1 SGHAT and CDR2 FQNNGV. Deletions cut 1 base from V and 10 bases from J, with 13 bases between. There are 14 residues in the CDR3.

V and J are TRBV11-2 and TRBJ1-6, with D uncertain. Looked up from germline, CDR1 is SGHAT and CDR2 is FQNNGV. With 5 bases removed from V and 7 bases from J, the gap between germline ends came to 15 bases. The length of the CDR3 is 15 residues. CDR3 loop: CASSRVSIWNSPLHF. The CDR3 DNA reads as TGTGCCAGCAGCCGCGTATCTATCTGGAATTCACCCCTCCACTTT.

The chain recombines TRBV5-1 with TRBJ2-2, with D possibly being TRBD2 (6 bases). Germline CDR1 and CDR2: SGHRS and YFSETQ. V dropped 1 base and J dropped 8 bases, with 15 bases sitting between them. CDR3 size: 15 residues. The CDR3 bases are TGCGCCAGCAGCTTGAGGCGGGATCCCGTAGGGGAGCTGTTTTTT. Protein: CASSLRRDPVGELFF.

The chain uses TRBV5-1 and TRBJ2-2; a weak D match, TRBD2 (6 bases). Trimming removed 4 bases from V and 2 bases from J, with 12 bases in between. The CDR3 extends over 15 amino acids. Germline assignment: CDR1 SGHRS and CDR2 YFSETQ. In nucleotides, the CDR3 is TGCGCCAGCAGCACCGGGACTCCTAACACCGGGGAGCTGTTTTTT. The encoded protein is CASSTGTPNTGELFF.

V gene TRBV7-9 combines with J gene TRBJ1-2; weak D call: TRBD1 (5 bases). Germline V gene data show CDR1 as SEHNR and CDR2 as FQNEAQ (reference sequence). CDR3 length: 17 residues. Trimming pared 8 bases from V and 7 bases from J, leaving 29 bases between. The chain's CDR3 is CASRIVGGRETGGGYTF. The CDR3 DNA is TGTGCCAGCCGAATCGTAGGCGGCAGGGAAACAGGTGGTGGCTACACCTTC.

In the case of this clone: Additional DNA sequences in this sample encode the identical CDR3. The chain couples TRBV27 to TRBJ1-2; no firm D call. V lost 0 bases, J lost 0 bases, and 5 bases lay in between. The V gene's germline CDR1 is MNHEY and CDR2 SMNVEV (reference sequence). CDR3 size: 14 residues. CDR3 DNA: TGTGCCAGCAGTTTATCTCCAGCTAACTATGGCTACACCTTC. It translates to CASSLSPANYGYTF.